Following are 26 T cell receptor beta chains from one sample sequenced in a study of blood T cell repertoires in COVID-19. The assay was immunoSEQ multiplex PCR, and TCRdb's table has in-frame clones only and misses some. The sample has over 250,000 clones; around 87% are singletons. Sequencing was carried out using PBMCs or T cells enriched from blood (not recorded which). The receptor set was obtained from a woman in her thirties who had recovered from COVID-19.

The chain is built from TRBV11-3 and TRBJ2-1; D gene unclear. Between the trimmed V and J ends, which lost 0 bases and 8 bases, there was a span of 8 bases. This CDR3 comprises 13 residues. CDR1 is SGHNT, CDR2 YENEEA, per germline. CDR3 nucleotides: TGTGCCAGCAGCTTAGACGTGAGGCATGAGCAGTTCTTC. It is translated as CASSLDVRHEQFF. The entire variable domain, with the rest obtained from reference TRBV11-3 and TRBJ2-1, is as follows: EAGVVQSPRYKIIEKKQPVAFWCNPISGHNTLYWYLQNLGQGPELLIRYENEEAVDDSQLPKDRFSAERLKGVDSTLKIQPAELGDSAVYLCASSLDVRHEQFFGPGTRLTVL.

The chain uses TRBV10-1 and TRBJ2-3; D perhaps matches TRBD1 (6 bases). The germline V gene has CDR1 WNHNN and CDR2 SYGVQD (reference sequence). The V and J ends lost 0 bases and 7 bases respectively, with 17 bases between them. The CDR3 totals 16 residues. The CDR3 DNA follows: TGCGCCAGCAGTGAGTCGCAGGGGCTTGACACGAATACGCAGTATTTT. It is translated as CASSESQGLDTNTQYF.

The chain has TRBV7-2 and TRBJ1-2, with 9 positions matching TRBD1. The V gene end was trimmed by 1 base and the J gene end by 8 bases; junction bases not matched to a gene: 8. CDR3 length: 15 residues. The germline V gene has CDR1 SGHTA and CDR2 FQGNSA. The CDR3 reads CASSLEGQGAGGYTF. CDR3 coding DNA: TGTGCCAGCAGCTTAGAGGGACAGGGAGCGGGGGGCTACACCTTC.

This CDR3 reads CASSIEVRGSGYTF. The CDR3, as DNA: TGTGCCAGTAGTATAGAGGTTCGGGGGAGTGGCTACACCTTC. V is TRBV19 and J is TRBJ1-2; possible D gene TRBD1, 5 bases. CDR1 LNHDA and CDR2 SQIVND come from the germline V gene (reference sequence). This CDR3 region has 14 residues. V was shortened by 0 bases and J by 7 bases, with 12 bases between the two germline ends.

This chain connects TRBV4-3 to TRBJ2-4, with D possibly matching TRBD2 (7 bases). V lost 0 bases to trimming and J lost 6 bases, with 30 bases between them. Germline V gives CDR1 LGHNA, CDR2 YSLEER. The CDR3 sequence is 21 residues long. The CDR3 sequence is CASSQEAGGGKRGSRRNIQYF. The CDR3 DNA reads TGCGCCAGCAGCCAAGAAGCCGGCGGGGGCAAGAGGGGGTCCCGGAGAAACATTCAGTACTTC.

The chain couples TRBV6-5 to TRBJ1-2; TRBD1 agrees at 10 bases. The germline V gene encodes CDR1 MNHEY and CDR2 SVGAGI. Trimming cost V 6 bases and J 6 bases; bases outside gene matches: 7. CDR3 length: 14 amino acids. This chain's CDR3 is CASRLTGTGDGYTF. The DNA for the CDR3 is TGTGCCAGCAGATTGACCGGGACAGGGGATGGCTACACCTTC.

This clone has a single count. The chain has TRBV24-1 and TRBJ2-1, with 9 bases matching TRBD2. Germline V gene data show CDR1 as KGHDR and CDR2 as SFDVKD. With 6 bases clipped from V and 0 bases from J, the junction kept 2 bases outside the gene matches. The CDR3 extends over 15 amino acids. CDR3 sequence reads: CATSPAGGSYNEQFF. The CDR3 DNA follows: TGTGCCACCAGTCCAGCGGGGGGCTCCTACAATGAGCAGTTCTTC.

The chain is built from TRBV15 and TRBJ1-1, with TRBD1 identical over 7 bases. The CDR3 covers 14 residues. The V gene end was trimmed by 5 bases and the J gene end by 5 bases; junction bases not matched to a gene: 8. CDR1 and CDR2 from the germline V gene are LNHNV and YYDKDF (reference sequence). CDR3 DNA sequence: TGTGCCACCAGCTTAAACAGGGGTGGGACTGAAGCTTTCTTT. This encodes CATSLNRGGTEAFF.

This clone was seen a single time. The chain carries TRBV6-5 and TRBJ1-2; possibly TRBD1 for D (5 bases). Germline CDR1 and CDR2: MNHEY and SVGAGI. This CDR3 is built from 15 residues. V gave up 0 bases and J gave up 8 bases, with 16 bases separating them. The CDR3 region has the DNA TGTGCCAGCAGTTACTCGGGGGGTAGAGTCTACGGCTACACCTTC. This encodes CASSYSGGRVYGYTF.

V is TRBV6-6 and J is TRBJ1-2, with TRBD1 matching 8 bases. Germline-derived CDR1 and CDR2 are MNHNY and SVGAGI (reference sequence). The V gene end was trimmed by 1 base and the J gene end by 4 bases; junction bases not matched to a gene: 5. The CDR3 covers 15 residues. Written as DNA, the CDR3 is TGTGCCAGCAGTTACTTACAGGGGGAATCCTATGGCTACACCTTC. This encodes CASSYLQGESYGYTF.

The V call is TRBV9, the J call TRBJ2-7; 15 positions agree with TRBD2. Germline V gene lookup returns CDR1 SGDLS and CDR2 YYNGEE. The ends lost 4 bases at V and 11 bases at J; junction bases unmatched: 7. The CDR3 covers 14 residues. The DNA of the CDR3 is TGTGCCAGCAGCTCGGGACTAGCGGGGGGTTCTGAGTACTTC. Its translation is CASSSGLAGGSEYF.

The CDR3 bases are TGTGCCAGCAGCCAGGAAATCCGTACCGGAGACAATGAGCAGTTCTTC. Its protein product is CASSQEIRTGDNEQFF. V gene TRBV3-1 (or the pseudogene TRBV3-2) combines with J gene TRBJ2-1; D call uncertain. The V end lost 3 bases, the J end lost 5 bases, and 17 bases lay between the germline ends. Germline V lookup: CDR1 LGHDT, CDR2 YNNKEL (reference sequence). This CDR3 has 16 residues.

The V call is TRBV7-6, the J call TRBJ2-1; no clear D gene. V lost 3 bases and J lost 5, with 8 bases in between. Looked up from germline, CDR1 is SGHVS and CDR2 is FNYEAQ. The CDR3 spans 13 residues. In DNA form, the CDR3 reads TGTGCCAGCAGCTTGAGACTCAACAATGAGCAGTTCTTC. Translated, it gives CASSLRLNNEQFF.

The V gene is TRBV28, the J gene TRBJ1-2, with 8 bases fitting TRBD1. The CDR3 has 15 residues. Germline CDR1 is MDHEN and CDR2 is SYDVKM. J was trimmed by 4 bases and V by 3 bases; bases with no gene match: 7. For the CDR3, the DNA is TGTGCCAGCAGTTTCCGGGACAGGCCGCTCTATGGCTACACCTTC. It is translated as CASSFRDRPLYGYTF.

The V and J genes are TRBV18 and TRBJ2-2; no clear D gene. This CDR3 comprises 15 residues. The germline gives CDR1 KGHSH, CDR2 LQKENI. Trimming removed 4 bases from V and 0 bases from J, with 9 bases in between. The CDR3 protein is CASSLHLANTGELFF. CDR3 DNA sequence: TGTGCCAGCTCACTCCACCTAGCGAACACCGGGGAGCTGTTTTTT.

CDR3 bases: TGTGCCAGCAGCACCCGACAGGGCACAGATACGCAGTATTTT. Translation: CASSTRQGTDTQYF. The chain joins TRBV5-4 to TRBJ2-3, with a possible D match to TRBD1 (6 bases). The germline V gene has CDR1 SGHNT and CDR2 YYREEE (reference sequence). Trimming cost V 4 bases and J 1 base, with 10 bases left between them. CDR3 length: 14 amino acids.

The chain links TRBV3-1 (or the pseudogene TRBV3-2) to TRBJ2-7; 8 bases line up with TRBD2. V trimming: 1 base; J trimming: 2 bases; junction bases outside the gene matches: 4. The germline V gene has CDR1 LGHDT and CDR2 YNNKEL (reference sequence). This CDR3 region has 15 residues. CDR3 residues: CASSQAPGGAYEQYF. Written as DNA, the CDR3 is TGTGCCAGCAGCCAAGCCCCGGGGGGGGCCTACGAGCAGTACTTC.

J is TRBJ2-5 and V is TRBV4-2, with D hard to call. Per germline, CDR1 LGHNA and CDR2 YNFKEQ. The CDR3 is 12 residues long. V lost 2 bases, J lost 4 bases, and 5 bases lay in between. CDR3 in amino acids: CASSQIGETQYF. The DNA of the CDR3 is TGTGCCAGCAGCCAAATCGGAGAGACCCAGTACTTC.

CDR3 sequence (DNA): TGTGCCAGCAGCTTGGGCATTAGCGGGGGGGTAGCCCAAGAGACCCAGTACTTC. Protein: CASSLGISGGVAQETQYF. The J gene is TRBJ2-5, the V gene TRBV5-5, with TRBD2 identical over 11 bases. CDR3 size: 18 residues. J lost 1 base, V lost 0 bases, and 8 bases had no gene match. CDR1 and CDR2 (germline): SGHKS, YYEKEE (reference sequence). Drawing the rest from reference TRBV5-5 and TRBJ2-5, the complete variable domain is DAGVTQSPTHLIKTRGQQVTLRCSPISGHKSVSWYQQVLGQGPQFIFQYYEKEERGRGNFPDRFSARQFPNYSSELNVNALLLGDSALYLCASSLGISGGVAQETQYFGPGTRLLVL.

The chain carries TRBV30 and TRBJ1-2, with 9 positions matching TRBD1. With 3 bases clipped from V and 4 bases from J, the junction kept 12 bases outside the gene matches. Germline V gene sequence: CDR1 GTSNPN, CDR2 SVGIG (reference sequence). This CDR3 has 16 amino acids. The CDR3 DNA sequence: TGTGCCTGGAGCCTTCCCCTACAGGGGGCTCGCTATGGCTACACCTTC. Its protein product is CAWSLPLQGARYGYTF.

The CDR3 sequence: CASSPTLGTGHGYTF. In DNA, the CDR3 is TGTGCCAGCAGCCCTACACTAGGGACAGGGCATGGCTACACCTTC. V gene TRBV14 combines with J gene TRBJ1-2, with 9 bases lining up with TRBD1. CDR1 and CDR2 (germline): SGHDN, FVKESK. CDR3 size: 15 residues. J gave up 6 bases and V 4 bases, and 9 bases lay outside the gene matches.

The genes are TRBV5-1 and TRBJ2-1, with 9 positions matching TRBD2. The CDR3 loop spans 15 amino acids. J gave up 7 bases and V 4 bases, and 9 bases lay outside the gene matches. The germline V gene has CDR1 SGHRS and CDR2 YFSETQ. The CDR3 DNA sequence: TGCGCCAGCAGCCCCGGACTAGCGACTGGGAATGAGCAGTTCTTC. Its translation is CASSPGLATGNEQFF.

The V call is TRBV27, the J call TRBJ1-2, with 8 nucleotides matching TRBD1. V trimming: 5 bases; J trimming: 3 bases; junction bases outside the gene matches: 14. Germline V gene sequence: CDR1 MNHEY, CDR2 SMNVEV (reference sequence). The CDR3 covers 17 residues. CDR3 protein: CASSNWEAGGAYYGYTF. In DNA, the CDR3 is TGTGCCAGCAGTAACTGGGAGGCAGGGGGCGCGTACTATGGCTACACCTTC.

The V call is TRBV18, the J call TRBJ2-1; D perhaps matches TRBD2 (6 bases). The germline gives CDR1 KGHSH, CDR2 LQKENI. V lost 6 bases and J lost 8, with 14 bases in between. This CDR3 has 13 residues. The CDR3 coding sequence is TGTGCCAGCTCGCCGGGGGTGGGGGATGAGCAGTTCTTC. Translating gives CASSPGVGDEQFF.

The chain is built from TRBV30 and TRBJ2-4; 7 bases agree with TRBD1. Germline loops: CDR1 GTSNPN, CDR2 SVGIG (reference sequence). This CDR3 comprises 14 residues. V was pared by 0 bases and J by 7 bases, with 6 bases of the junction left unmatched. The CDR3 DNA reads TGTGCCTGGAGTGTAGGGGACAGAGGGAACATTCAGTACTTC. Its translation is CAWSVGDRGNIQYF.

The chain couples TRBV2 to TRBJ1-4; possibly TRBD1 for D (6 bases). The CDR3 loop spans 14 amino acids. CDR1 is SNHLY, CDR2 FYNNEI, per germline. Trimming took off 8 bases at V and 4 bases at J, with 14 bases between the two ends. The CDR3 here is CASQGTYNNEKLFF. The CDR3 DNA follows: TGTGCCAGCCAGGGGACATACAATAATGAAAAACTGTTTTTT.